The text below deals with one TCR beta chain. This entry is derived from a study of blood T cell repertoires in COVID-19. Study-level information: Italy, Spain and the United States were the sources of the convalescent and acute COVID-19 samples. The analysed material was cDNA or gDNA that came from T cells, B-cell-depleted T cells, or PBMCs.

Authors' data handling: Nucleated cell number was recorded as an estimate derived from reference gene primer amplification. Profiled with immunoSEQ multiplex PCR; TCRdb holds only in-frame clones, not every one. V, J and clone size reflect that table, while D and trimming were determined from the DNA. The table records roughly 63,000 clones, around 73% of them present only once. The germline gives CDR1 SQVTM, CDR2 ANQGSEA. V was clipped by 6 bases and J by 4 bases; unmatched bases: 5. The CDR3 totals 12 residues. The V and J genes are TRBV29-1 and TRBJ1-2; 7 bases fit TRBD1. Sequenced sample: peripheral blood. This sequence was found in a man older than 75 with acute or convalescent COVID-19. The CDR3 is CSVPGQFYGYTF. The CDR3 DNA reads TGCAGCGTGCCGGGACAGTTCTATGGCTACACCTTC.